The clone carrying this T cell receptor beta chain was counted once. The data originate from a study of OX40 agonist ivuxolimab in advanced cancers. Study details: People who had prior anti-PD-1, anti-PD-L1 or anti-CTLA-4 therapy could take part, and around 40% had some. Three patients got partial responses; one had hepatocellular carcinoma and two had cutaneous melanoma.

The CDR3 runs 17 residues. Looked up from germline, CDR1 is SGHNT and CDR2 is YYREEE (reference sequence). The ends lost 3 bases at V and 2 bases at J; junction bases unmatched: 13. Sequencing was performed with immunoSEQ multiplex PCR; in TCRdb, only in-frame clones are kept and a portion is missing. The table has about 53,000 clones, 80% to 85% seen once. Sequencing used CD4+ or CD8+ T cells sorted from blood, obtained in a trial of the OX40 agonist ivuxolimab. The receptor's source is an adult with an advanced solid tumor such as melanoma, head and neck, liver or kidney cancer. The J gene is TRBJ1-2, the V gene TRBV5-4; 7 bases match TRBD1. The CDR3 coding sequence is TGTGCCAGCAGCTCTGATCCCCGGGACAGAAGGAACTATGGCTACACCTTC. Protein product: CASSSDPRDRRNYGYTF.